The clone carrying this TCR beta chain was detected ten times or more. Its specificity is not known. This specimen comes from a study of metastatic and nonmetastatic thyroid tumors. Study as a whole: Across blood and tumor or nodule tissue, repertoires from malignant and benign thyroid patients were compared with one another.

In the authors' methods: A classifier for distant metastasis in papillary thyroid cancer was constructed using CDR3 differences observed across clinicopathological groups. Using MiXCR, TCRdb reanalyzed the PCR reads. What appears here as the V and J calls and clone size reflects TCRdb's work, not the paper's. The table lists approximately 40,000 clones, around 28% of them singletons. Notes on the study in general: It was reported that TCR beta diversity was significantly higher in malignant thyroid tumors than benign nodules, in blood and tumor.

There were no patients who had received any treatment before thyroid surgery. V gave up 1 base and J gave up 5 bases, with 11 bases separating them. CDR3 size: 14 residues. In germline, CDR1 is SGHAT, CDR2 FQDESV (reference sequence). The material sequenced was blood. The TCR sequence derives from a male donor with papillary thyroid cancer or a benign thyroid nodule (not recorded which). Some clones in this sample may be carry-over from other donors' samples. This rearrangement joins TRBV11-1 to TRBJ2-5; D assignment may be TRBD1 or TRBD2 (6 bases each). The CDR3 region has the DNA TGTGCCAGCAGCTTAGGGAGAGGGGGGGAGACCCAGTACTTC. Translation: CASSLGRGGETQYF.